What follows are 32 T cell receptor beta chains derived from one specimen sequenced in a study of chemoradiotherapy in HPV16-positive cancers. Only in-frame clones appear in the TCRdb table, and some are missing; sequencing was by immunoSEQ multiplex PCR. This sample carries about 15,000 clones, roughly 70% of them seen once, and the ten largest clones take roughly 8%. Sequencing was performed on tumor tissue, taken from a patient who underwent chemoradiotherapy. The source of these receptors is a human donor with HPV-associated anogenital cancer.

This rearrangement joins TRBV6-5 to TRBJ2-7; D unresolved. The CDR3 consists of 13 residues. The germline V and J ends were trimmed by 10 bases and 2 bases, with 15 bases remaining between them. From germline, CDR1 is MNHEY and CDR2 SVGAGI. The CDR3 loop is CATENPPPYEQYF. CDR3 sequence (DNA): TGTGCCACCGAAAACCCACCACCCTACGAGCAGTACTTC.

This rearrangement joins TRBV27 to TRBJ2-1; 9 nucleotides align to TRBD1. With V trimmed by 5 bases and J by 3 bases, 11 bases remained unmatched. The CDR3 loop spans 17 amino acids. Germline V gives CDR1 MNHEY, CDR2 SMNVEV (reference sequence). CDR3: CASSPVNRGRIYNEQFF. CDR3 sequence (DNA): TGTGCCAGCAGTCCTGTTAACAGGGGGCGCATCTACAATGAGCAGTTCTTC.

The chain combines TRBV6-1 with TRBJ1-4; no clear D. Germline V gene sequence: CDR1 MNHNS, CDR2 SASEGT. The length of the CDR3 is 13 residues. V was clipped by 1 base and J by 6 bases, with 6 bases between them. The CDR3 loop is CASSEGRDEKLFF. Written as DNA, the CDR3 is TGTGCCAGCAGTGAAGGGAGGGATGAAAAACTGTTTTTT.

This clone was recorded only once. The rearrangement links TRBV13 to TRBJ1-3; no firm D call. V was cut by 9 bases and J by 2 bases, with 5 bases left in between. This CDR3 has 11 residues. Germline CDR1 PRHDT, CDR2 FYEKMQ (reference sequence). CDR3 coding DNA: TGTGCCAGTTCGGCTGGAAACACCATATATTTT. Its protein is CASSAGNTIYF.

This clone was observed a single time. The chain couples TRBV6-6 to TRBJ2-7; possibly TRBD1 for D (5 bases). The CDR3 loop spans 14 amino acids. V lost 0 bases and J 5 bases, leaving 11 bases between the germline ends. Germline V gene sequence: CDR1 MNHNY, CDR2 SVGAGI (reference sequence). CDR3 residues: CASSYSQGGHEQYF. CDR3 coding DNA: TGTGCCAGCAGTTACTCCCAGGGCGGCCACGAGCAGTACTTC.

The genes are TRBV2 and TRBJ1-5, with TRBD1 matching over 9 bases. J lost 4 bases, V lost 2 bases, and 6 bases had no gene match. Germline CDR1 reads SNHLY; CDR2 reads FYNNEI. The CDR3 has 16 amino acids. CDR3 coding DNA: TGTGCCAGCAGTGAAAGTGGGACAGGGCGAAATCAGCCCCAGCATTTT. Its protein is CASSESGTGRNQPQHF.

The V gene is TRBV19, the J gene TRBJ2-5; perhaps TRBD2 as D (5 bases). With 3 bases removed from V and 0 bases from J, the gap between germline ends came to 11 bases. Looked up from germline, CDR1 is LNHDA and CDR2 is SQIVND (reference sequence). This CDR3 contains 15 residues. The CDR3 DNA reads as TGTGCCAGTAGTATTGGACTCTCGTACCAAGAGACCCAGTACTTC. Translated, it gives CASSIGLSYQETQYF.

This clone was counted once. The CDR3, as DNA: TGCGCCAGCAGCCCGAACCCGGACGGAAACTATGGCTACACCTTC. Its protein product is CASSPNPDGNYGYTF. The chain couples TRBV4-1 to TRBJ1-2, with D unclear. V lost 4 bases to trimming and J lost 2 bases, with 14 bases between them. Per the germline V gene, CDR1 is MGHRA and CDR2 is YSYEKL. The CDR3 is 15 amino acids.

This chain uses TRBV2 with TRBJ2-1, with 14 bases lining up with TRBD2. Germline CDR1 reads SNHLY; CDR2 reads FYNNEI. Germline trimming cut 2 bases from V and 5 bases from J; bases unmatched to any gene: 2. The CDR3 loop spans 16 amino acids. The CDR3: CASSERLAGGHNEQFF. The CDR3 DNA sequence: TGTGCCAGCAGTGAACGACTAGCGGGGGGGCACAATGAGCAGTTCTTC.

The rearrangement uses TRBV11-2 and TRBJ2-3; the D gene is possibly TRBD2 (5 bases). CDR3 length: 13 amino acids. Germline V lookup: CDR1 SGHAT, CDR2 FQNNGV. Trimming took off 4 bases at V and 6 bases at J, with 11 bases between the two ends. The CDR3 here is CASSSHPGDTQYF. The CDR3 bases are TGTGCCAGCAGCTCACACCCGGGGGATACGCAGTATTTT.

The V gene is TRBV6-1, the J gene TRBJ1-5; TRBD1 is a possible D gene (6 bases). Germline assignment: CDR1 MNHNS and CDR2 SASEGT. The CDR3 spans 14 residues. The V and J ends lost 5 bases and 3 bases respectively, with 11 bases between them. The CDR3 is CASSWNRANQPQHF. In DNA, the CDR3 is TGTGCCAGCAGTTGGAACAGGGCCAATCAGCCCCAGCATTTT.

The V gene is TRBV6-6, the J gene TRBJ2-3; 9 bases are a match to TRBD2. CDR1 and CDR2 (germline): MNHNY, SVGAGI (reference sequence). CDR3 length: 15 residues. The V and J ends lost 3 bases and 2 bases, in that order; junction bases with no gene match: 3. As DNA, the CDR3 is TGTGCCAGCAGTTATGCGGGGGGGACCACAGATACGCAGTATTTT. It is translated as CASSYAGGTTDTQYF.

The chain uses TRBV6-5 and TRBJ2-2; the match to TRBD1 covers 8 bases. V shed 6 bases and J 1 base; nucleotides not matched to a gene: 1. CDR3 size: 14 residues. Germline V gene lookup returns CDR1 MNHEY and CDR2 SVGAGI. As DNA, the CDR3 is TGTGCCAGCAGGACAGGGGTGAACACCGGGGAGCTGTTTTTT. Translation: CASRTGVNTGELFF.

This clone was detected only once. V is TRBV9 and J is TRBJ2-5; 11 nucleotides agree with TRBD2. The length of the CDR3 is 17 residues. Unmatched junction bases numbered 6, after V lost 0 bases and J lost 2 bases. The germline V gene has CDR1 SGDLS and CDR2 YYNGEE. In DNA, the CDR3 is TGTGCCAGCAGCGTAGCGCCGGGACTAGCGGAACAAGAGACCCAGTACTTC. As protein: CASSVAPGLAEQETQYF.

This chain links TRBV7-2 with TRBJ2-7; 7 bases are a match to TRBD2. V lost 2 bases, J lost 3 bases, and 10 bases stayed unmatched. The CDR3 sequence is 16 residues long. In germline, CDR1 is SGHTA, CDR2 FQGNSA. The CDR3 reads CASSLYGASGNYEQYF. The DNA for the CDR3 is TGTGCCAGCAGCTTATATGGGGCTAGCGGTAACTACGAGCAGTACTTC.

This chain joins TRBV18 and TRBJ2-1, with D perhaps TRBD1 (7 bases). The V gene's germline CDR1 is KGHSH and CDR2 LQKENI. CDR3 length equals 14 residues. The V and J ends lost 2 bases and 8 bases respectively, with 13 bases between them. In DNA, the CDR3 is TGTGCCAGCTCACCAAGGCAGGGGGGAGATGAGCAGTTCTTC. Translation: CASSPRQGGDEQFF.

The genes are TRBV5-1 and TRBJ1-1; D is undetermined. This CDR3 comprises 14 residues. Trimming pared 2 bases from V and 1 base from J, leaving 9 bases between. Germline V gives CDR1 SGHRS, CDR2 YFSETQ. CDR3 in amino acids: CASSLWAGNTEAFF. DNA of the CDR3: TGCGCCAGCAGCTTATGGGCGGGGAACACTGAAGCTTTCTTT.

This clone was seen a single time. The J gene is TRBJ2-1, the V gene TRBV10-3, with D unresolved. Germline CDR1 is ENHRY and CDR2 is SYGVKD. This CDR3 is 12 amino acids long. V lost 3 bases to trimming and J lost 8 bases, with 8 bases between them. The CDR3 spells CAISDPRDEQFF. CDR3 DNA sequence: TGTGCCATCAGTGATCCCCGGGATGAGCAGTTCTTC.

The chain links TRBV6-6 to TRBJ1-5, with TRBD1 as a possible D gene (5 bases). Trimming shortened V by 5 bases and J by 4 bases, and 15 bases separated the two germline ends. Germline V gene lookup returns CDR1 MNHNY and CDR2 SVGAGI (reference sequence). The length of the CDR3 is 15 residues. CDR3 coding DNA: TGTGCCAGCAGTCTGGGGGTGAGGGAGAATCAGCCCCAGCATTTT. Protein product: CASSLGVRENQPQHF.

This chain links TRBV7-3 with TRBJ2-3; no definite D call. CDR1 is SGHTA, CDR2 FQGTGA, per germline. The CDR3 contains 16 residues. Trimming stripped 5 bases from V and 2 bases from J, with 17 bases between. CDR3 region: CASSLDGVPTTDTQYF. CDR3 coding DNA: TGTGCCAGCAGCCTAGACGGCGTACCTACCACAGATACGCAGTATTTT.

The rearrangement joins TRBV10-3 to TRBJ1-2; D not resolved. V was trimmed by 0 bases and J by 6 bases, leaving 5 bases between them. Germline CDR1 reads ENHRY; CDR2 reads SYGVKD. The CDR3 covers 12 residues. The CDR3 sequence is CAISESVNGYTF. CDR3 DNA: TGTGCCATCAGTGAGTCAGTGAATGGCTACACCTTC.

The rearrangement links TRBV5-5 to TRBJ1-5; D call uncertain. Trimming shortened V by 3 bases and J by 7 bases, and 11 bases separated the two germline ends. This CDR3 is 13 amino acids long. Germline V CDR1 and CDR2: SGHKS, YYEKEE (reference sequence). CDR3 protein: CASSWLVGQPQHF. The DNA for the CDR3 is TGTGCCAGCAGCTGGTTGGTCGGGCAGCCCCAGCATTTT.

This clone was seen once. V and J are TRBV5-1 and TRBJ1-1; unclear D gene. The germline gives CDR1 SGHRS, CDR2 YFSETQ. The CDR3 contains 14 residues. Trimming shortened V by 2 bases and J by 3 bases, and 11 bases separated the two germline ends. The CDR3 is CASSFTGRDTEAFF. The CDR3 nucleotides read TGCGCCAGCAGCTTTACCGGGAGGGACACTGAAGCTTTCTTT.

V usage is TRBV6-1 and J usage is TRBJ2-7; no reliable D call. Trimming pared 4 bases from V and 3 bases from J, leaving 7 bases between. The CDR3 has 12 amino acids. Germline loops: CDR1 MNHNS, CDR2 SASEGT. The CDR3 coding sequence is TGTGCCAGCAGTGTGGCCTACTACGAGCAGTACTTC. Translating gives CASSVAYYEQYF.

The V gene is TRBV29-1, the J gene TRBJ2-1, with D uncertain. Germline V gene sequence: CDR1 SQVTM, CDR2 ANQGSEA. The CDR3 is 12 amino acids. Trimming shortened V by 2 bases and J by 3 bases, and 5 bases separated the two germline ends. CDR3 sequence reads: CSVERSYNEQFF. CDR3 bases: TGCAGCGTTGAACGGAGCTACAATGAGCAGTTCTTC.

The genes are TRBV28 and TRBJ2-1; 7 nucleotides agree with TRBD2. Germline trimming cut 3 bases from V and 8 bases from J; bases unmatched to any gene: 7. CDR1 and CDR2 from the germline V gene are MDHEN and SYDVKM. The CDR3 loop spans 14 amino acids. The CDR3 region has the DNA TGTGCCAGCAGTTTGGAGCGGGGCCCGGATGAGCAGTTCTTC. This translates into CASSLERGPDEQFF.

V usage is TRBV6-4 and J usage is TRBJ2-7; weak D call: TRBD1 (5 bases). The germline CDR1 and CDR2 sequences are MRHNA and SNTAGT. V lost 7 bases and J lost 4, with 8 bases in between. The CDR3 is made up of 11 amino acids. The CDR3 sequence: CASTQGYEQYF. The CDR3 bases are TGTGCCAGCACCCAGGGTTACGAGCAGTACTTC.

The chain employs TRBV27 and TRBJ2-7, with 9 positions matching TRBD1. CDR1 and CDR2 (germline): MNHEY, SMNVEV (reference sequence). Trimming took 7 bases from V and 4 from J; bases not matched to a gene: 5. This CDR3 comprises 13 residues. The CDR3 nucleotides are TGTGCCAGCAAAGCACAGGGGGCTTACGAGCAGTACTTC. It yields the protein CASKAQGAYEQYF.

The chain employs TRBV11-3 and TRBJ2-6; D gene ambiguous. Germline assignment: CDR1 SGHNT and CDR2 YENEEA. CDR3 length equals 17 residues. Trimming shortened V by 2 bases and J by 0 bases, and 11 bases separated the two germline ends. CDR3 sequence reads: CASSLTRTSSGANVLTF. The DNA for the CDR3 is TGTGCCAGCAGCTTAACGCGCACAAGCTCTGGGGCCAACGTCCTGACTTTC.

The chain is built from TRBV6-6 and TRBJ2-5; D remains unclear. CDR1 is MNHNY and CDR2 is SVGAGI in the germline V gene (reference sequence). Trimming left V 2 bases short and J 4 bases short, with 8 bases between. This CDR3 contains 13 residues. In nucleotides, the CDR3 is TGTGCCAGCAGTTACACAAAGCGAGAGACCCAGTACTTC. Encoded protein: CASSYTKRETQYF.

This chain uses TRBV6-1 with TRBJ1-6; TRBD1 agrees at 7 bases. The CDR3 is 16 amino acids. J gave up 3 bases and V 4 bases, and 6 bases lay outside the gene matches. The V gene's germline CDR1 is MNHNS and CDR2 SASEGT. The CDR3 coding sequence is TGTGCCAGCAGTGGGACAGGTGATATCTATAATTCACCCCTCCACTTT. The encoded protein is CASSGTGDIYNSPLHF.

Only a few counts were recorded for this clone. The V gene is TRBV2, the J gene TRBJ2-5, with a possible D match to TRBD2 (6 bases). From germline, CDR1 is SNHLY and CDR2 FYNNEI. V dropped 6 bases and J dropped 2 bases, with 13 bases sitting between them. The CDR3 covers 14 residues. The chain's CDR3 is CASSGGSRQETQYF. For the CDR3, the DNA is TGTGCCAGCAGCGGAGGGTCGAGGCAAGAGACCCAGTACTTC.